This record looks at one T cell receptor beta chain sequence and its context. Its target is unknown. These data originate in a study of cytomegalovirus exposure and HLA in healthy donors. Study outcomes and limitations: TCR beta V- and J-gene trimming was later associated with a missense DCLRE1C variant. Excluded: some indistinguishable V segments such as TRBV6-2 and TRBV6-3. A later analysis reportedly found that, within productive TCRs, an Asian-associated ancestry cluster had fewer N-insertions than the mean observed across the roughly 730 donors.

Germline V gene data show CDR1 as WNHNN and CDR2 as SYGVQD (reference sequence). The CDR3 is 14 residues long. Trimming shortened V by 5 bases and J by 1 base, and 12 bases separated the two germline ends. With 60 Vbeta and 13 Jbeta primers, the PCR was carried out. The assay was immunoSEQ multiplex PCR, and TCRdb's table has in-frame clones only and misses some. The sample records 140,000 to 150,000 clones, roughly 70% being singletons. This sequence originates from a young man in good health and CMV-seronegative. The chain links TRBV10-1 to TRBJ2-7; weak D call: TRBD1 (5 bases). Input material: PBMCs. In DNA form, the CDR3 reads TGCGCCAGCAGTCACCCCAGGGTTTCCTACGAGCAGTACTTC. Amino acids: CASSHPRVSYEQYF.